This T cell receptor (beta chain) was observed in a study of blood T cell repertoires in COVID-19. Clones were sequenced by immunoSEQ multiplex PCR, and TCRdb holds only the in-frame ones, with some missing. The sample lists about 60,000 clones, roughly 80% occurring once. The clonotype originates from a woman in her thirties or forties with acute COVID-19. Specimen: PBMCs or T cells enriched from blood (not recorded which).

CDR3 residues: CASSLTFAGRPEAFF. The CDR3 DNA reads as TGTGCCAGCAGCTTGACATTTGCAGGTAGACCTGAAGCTTTCTTT. The chain links TRBV5-5 to TRBJ1-1, with D unclear. CDR1 and CDR2 from the germline V gene are SGHKS and YYEKEE (reference sequence). Trimming took off 1 base at V and 6 bases at J, with 16 bases between the two ends. This CDR3 has 15 amino acids.